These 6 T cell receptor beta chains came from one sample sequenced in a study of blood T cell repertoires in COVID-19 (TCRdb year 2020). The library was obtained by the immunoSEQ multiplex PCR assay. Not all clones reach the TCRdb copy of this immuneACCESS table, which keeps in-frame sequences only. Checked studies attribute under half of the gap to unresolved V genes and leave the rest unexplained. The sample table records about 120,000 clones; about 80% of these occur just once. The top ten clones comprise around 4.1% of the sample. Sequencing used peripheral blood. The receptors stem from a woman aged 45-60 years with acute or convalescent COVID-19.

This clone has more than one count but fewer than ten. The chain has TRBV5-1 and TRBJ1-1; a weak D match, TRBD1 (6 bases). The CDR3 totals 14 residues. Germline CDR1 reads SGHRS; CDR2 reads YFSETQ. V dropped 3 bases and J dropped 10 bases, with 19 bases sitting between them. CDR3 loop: CASSYWVGADGAFF. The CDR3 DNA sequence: TGCGCCAGCAGCTACTGGGTGGGGGCGGACGGAGCTTTCTTT.

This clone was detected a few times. The CDR3 reads CASTLQGVQGYTF. CDR3 DNA sequence: TGTGCCAGCACTCTGCAAGGGGTACAGGGCTACACCTTC. This chain uses TRBV5-4 with TRBJ1-2; D is possibly TRBD1 (5 bases). The V end was cut by 6 bases, the J end by 8 bases, with 17 bases between. Germline lookup yields CDR1 SGHNT and CDR2 YYREEE (reference sequence). CDR3 length: 13 residues.

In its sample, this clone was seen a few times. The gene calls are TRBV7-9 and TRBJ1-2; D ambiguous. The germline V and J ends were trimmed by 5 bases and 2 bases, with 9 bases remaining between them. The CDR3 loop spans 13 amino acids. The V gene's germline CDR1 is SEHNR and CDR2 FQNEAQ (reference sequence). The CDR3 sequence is CASSVLGNYGYTF. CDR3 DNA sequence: TGTGCCAGCAGCGTACTCGGGAACTATGGCTACACCTTC.

The CDR3 sequence: CASRRAGANTGELFF. As DNA, the CDR3 is TGTGCCAGCAGGCGGGCCGGGGCGAACACCGGGGAGCTGTTTTTT. The chain links TRBV28 to TRBJ2-2; tentative D call: TRBD2 (5 bases). The CDR3 is 15 amino acids. Trimming cost V 6 bases and J 0 bases, with 11 bases left between them. CDR1 MDHEN and CDR2 SYDVKM come from the germline V gene.

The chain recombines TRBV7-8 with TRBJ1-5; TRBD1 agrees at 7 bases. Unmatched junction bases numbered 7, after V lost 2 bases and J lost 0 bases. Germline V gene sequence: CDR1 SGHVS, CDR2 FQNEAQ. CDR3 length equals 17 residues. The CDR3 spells CASSLRGQEYSNQPQHF. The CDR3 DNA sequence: TGTGCCAGCAGCTTAAGAGGACAGGAGTATAGCAATCAGCCCCAGCATTTT.

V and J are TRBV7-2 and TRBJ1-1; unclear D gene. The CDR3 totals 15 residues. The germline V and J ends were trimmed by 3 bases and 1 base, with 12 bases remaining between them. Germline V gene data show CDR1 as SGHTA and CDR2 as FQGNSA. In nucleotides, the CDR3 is TGTGCCAGCAGCTTTGTTACCGCGGGGAACACTGAAGCTTTCTTT. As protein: CASSFVTAGNTEAFF.